This TCR beta chain was sequenced in a study of blood T cell repertoires in COVID-19. Study context: Sites in the United States, Italy and Spain provided acute and convalescent COVID-19 samples. Sample material is recorded as cDNA or gDNA derived from T cells, B-cell-depleted T cells, or PBMCs.

Per the original methods: The authors estimated nucleated cell counts from reference gene primer amplification. Here immunoSEQ multiplex PCR was the method, and the copy in TCRdb shows in-frame clones only, minus some. The DNA was the basis for D and trimming; V, J and clone size are from that table. The sample yields about 250,000 clones, about 82% seen once. The sequenced sample consisted of peripheral blood. The origin of this receptor is a woman aged 55-69 years with active or convalescent COVID-19.

The CDR3 sequence is CASRRTGTEAFF. The CDR3, as DNA: TGTGCCAGCAGGCGGACAGGGACTGAAGCTTTCTTT. The rearrangement joins TRBV12-3 or TRBV12-4 to TRBJ1-1; TRBD1 matches at 8 bases. V lost 6 bases, J lost 5 bases, and 2 bases stayed unmatched. The CDR3 extends over 12 amino acids.